Listed below are T cell receptor beta chains from one sample, sequenced in a study of blood T cell repertoires in COVID-19. TCRdb's copy holds only in-frame clones and misses some; the assay was immunoSEQ multiplex PCR. Among over 250,000 clones listed, 88% were seen once. Input material: PBMCs or T cells enriched from blood (not recorded which). These TCRs come from a woman aged 55 to 70 in a cohort exposed to, infected with or recovered from COVID-19 (not recorded which). The CDR3 runs from the conserved cysteine through the conserved F or W. Each record gives: J gene, clone size, D gene, V gene, CDR3 length, CDR3 DNA, CDR3 protein. The D gene is left open where the match is weak. Some rows mark clone size as missing; the rest say once, few, many or name a class of expanded clone.

J gene: TRBJ2-2; clone size: .; D gene: .; V gene: TRBV18; CDR3 length: 15; CDR3 DNA: TGTGCCAGCTCACTAGACAGGCCGAACACCGGGGAGCTGTTTTTT; CDR3 protein: CASSLDRPNTGELFF
J gene: TRBJ1-5; clone size: once; D gene: TRBD1; V gene: TRBV5-1; CDR3 length: 15; CDR3 DNA: TGCGCCAGCAGCCGGTCGACAGGGGTCAATCAGCCCCAGCATTTT; CDR3 protein: CASSRSTGVNQPQHF
J gene: TRBJ1-5; clone size: .; D gene: TRBD1; V gene: TRBV5-1; CDR3 length: 15; CDR3 DNA: TGCGCCAGCAGGCCAACAGGGGTTGGCAATCAGCCCCAGCATTTT; CDR3 protein: CASRPTGVGNQPQHF
J gene: TRBJ1-2; clone size: .; D gene: .; V gene: TRBV28; CDR3 length: 14; CDR3 DNA: TGTGCCAGCAGTTTATTATCCCGGGGGTATGGCTACACCTTC; CDR3 protein: CASSLLSRGYGYTF
J gene: TRBJ2-1; clone size: .; D gene: .; V gene: TRBV24-1; CDR3 length: 17; CDR3 DNA: TGTGCCACCAGTGATCCCTCGACTAGTAGTGTCGACAATGAGCAGTTCTTC; CDR3 protein: CATSDPSTSSVDNEQFF
J gene: TRBJ1-3; clone size: .; D gene: .; V gene: TRBV19; CDR3 length: 14; CDR3 DNA: TGTGCCAGTAGTATATTCCTCTCTGGAAACACCATATATTTT; CDR3 protein: CASSIFLSGNTIYF
J gene: TRBJ2-1; clone size: .; D gene: .; V gene: TRBV9; CDR3 length: 14; CDR3 DNA: TGTGCCAGCAGCCTCGGACTTGCCGCGAATGAGCAGTTCTTC; CDR3 protein: CASSLGLAANEQFF
J gene: TRBJ2-7; clone size: once; D gene: .; V gene: TRBV23-1; CDR3 length: 12; CDR3 DNA: TGCGCCAGCACACGGGACAACTACGAGCAGTACTTC; CDR3 protein: CASTRDNYEQYF
J gene: TRBJ1-3; clone size: .; D gene: .; V gene: TRBV7-3; CDR3 length: 16; CDR3 DNA: TGTGCCAGCAGTCAACATCGGGCGTCAGGGGGAAACACCATATATTTT; CDR3 protein: CASSQHRASGGNTIYF
J gene: TRBJ2-7; clone size: .; D gene: TRBD1; V gene: TRBV5-1; CDR3 length: 13; CDR3 DNA: TGCGCCAGCAGCAAGGACAGGGTTAGCGAGCAGTACTTC; CDR3 protein: CASSKDRVSEQYF
J gene: TRBJ1-1; clone size: .; D gene: TRBD1; V gene: TRBV28; CDR3 length: 15; CDR3 DNA: TGTGCCAGCAGGTACCGGGACAGGAGAAACACTGAAGCTTTCTTT; CDR3 protein: CASRYRDRRNTEAFF
J gene: TRBJ2-7; clone size: .; D gene: .; V gene: TRBV9; CDR3 length: 15; CDR3 DNA: TGTGCCAGCAGCGTAGGTGACGGGCCGGGGAACGAGCAGTACTTC; CDR3 protein: CASSVGDGPGNEQYF
J gene: TRBJ2-7; clone size: .; D gene: TRBD1; V gene: TRBV28; CDR3 length: 13; CDR3 DNA: TGTGCCAGCAGTTTAAACAGGGGTAGGGAGCAGTACTTC; CDR3 protein: CASSLNRGREQYF
J gene: TRBJ1-1; clone size: .; D gene: TRBD1; V gene: TRBV7-9; CDR3 length: 14; CDR3 DNA: TGTGCCAGCAGCTCACAGGGGGCCTACACTGAAGCTTTCTTT; CDR3 protein: CASSSQGAYTEAFF
J gene: TRBJ2-7; clone size: .; D gene: .; V gene: TRBV27; CDR3 length: 14; CDR3 DNA: TGTGCCAGCAGATCACTAGGCCCCTCCTACGAGCAGTACTTC; CDR3 protein: CASRSLGPSYEQYF
J gene: TRBJ2-1; clone size: .; D gene: .; V gene: TRBV5-1; CDR3 length: 13; CDR3 DNA: TGCGCCAGCAATCCGGGCTCCTACAATGAGCAGTTCTTC; CDR3 protein: CASNPGSYNEQFF
J gene: TRBJ1-5; clone size: .; D gene: .; V gene: TRBV27; CDR3 length: 14; CDR3 DNA: TGTGCCAGCAGTTCCACTTATAGCAATCAGCCCCAGCATTTT; CDR3 protein: CASSSTYSNQPQHF
J gene: TRBJ2-3; clone size: .; D gene: .; V gene: TRBV23-1; CDR3 length: 13; CDR3 DNA: TGCGCCAGCAGTCGTTCACGGGCAGATACGCAGTATTTT; CDR3 protein: CASSRSRADTQYF
J gene: TRBJ2-2; clone size: .; D gene: .; V gene: TRBV19; CDR3 length: 14; CDR3 DNA: TGTGCCAGTAATTACCAGTCGAACACCGGGGAGCTGTTTTTT; CDR3 protein: CASNYQSNTGELFF
J gene: TRBJ2-3; clone size: .; D gene: TRBD2; V gene: TRBV4-3; CDR3 length: 16; CDR3 DNA: TGCGCCAGCAGCCAAGGGCGGGAGTTGAACACAGATACGCAGTATTTT; CDR3 protein: CASSQGRELNTDTQYF
J gene: TRBJ2-7; clone size: .; D gene: .; V gene: TRBV4-1; CDR3 length: 15; CDR3 DNA: TGCGCCAGCAGCCAAGAAGGGGGAAGGGTCTTCGAGCAGTACTTC; CDR3 protein: CASSQEGGRVFEQYF
J gene: TRBJ2-7; clone size: .; D gene: .; V gene: TRBV6-5; CDR3 length: 13; CDR3 DNA: TGTGCCAGCAGGGGTTGGGGGCTACGCGAGCAGTACTTC; CDR3 protein: CASRGWGLREQYF
J gene: TRBJ1-1; clone size: few; D gene: .; V gene: TRBV15; CDR3 length: 12; CDR3 DNA: TGTGCCACCAGCAGAGTGGGAGCTGAAGCTTTCTTT; CDR3 protein: CATSRVGAEAFF
J gene: TRBJ2-3; clone size: .; D gene: TRBD2; V gene: TRBV7-9; CDR3 length: 16; CDR3 DNA: TGTGCCAGCAGCTTAACAACTAGCGGGAGAGTAGATACGCAGTATTTT; CDR3 protein: CASSLTTSGRVDTQYF